These T cell receptor beta chains were read from a single sample in a study of shared clonotypes between healthy human individuals. TCRdb's table, derived via immunoSEQ multiplex PCR, lists solely in-frame clones and lacks some. The sample shows about 990,000 clones, more than 75% of them seen only once. The sample taken for sequencing was memory CD4+ T cells from PBMCs. All receptors come from a man aged 18 to 35 in good health. Some clones in this sample may be carry-over from other donors' samples. Both conserved end residues are part of each CDR3. A D gene is named only where the DNA matches it firmly. Not all rows give a size; the values are once, few, many and, for expanded clones, a class.

clone_size j_call v_call d_call cdr3_aa cdr3_nt
- TRBJ2-5 TRBV7-2 TRBD2 CASSLRTSRETQYF TGTGCCAGCAGCCTGCGGACTAGTCGGGAGACCCAGTACTTC
- TRBJ2-1 TRBV7-3 - CASSLNPAKNEQFF TGTGCCAGCAGCTTAAATCCAGCTAAAAATGAGCAGTTCTTC
- TRBJ1-2 TRBV28 - CASIIGTGQGLSGYTF TGTGCCAGCATCATTGGTACAGGGCAGGGGCTTTCTGGCTACACCTTC
- TRBJ1-5 TRBV28 - CASKGSASNQPQHF TGTGCCAGCAAGGGATCTGCGAGCAATCAGCCCCAGCATTTT
- TRBJ2-7 TRBV15 TRBD2 CATSREGSSGRAF TGTGCCACCAGCAGAGAAGGGTCTAGCGGGAGGGCCTTC
- TRBJ2-5 TRBV5-1 - CASSQQETQYF TGCGCCAGCTCCCAACAAGAGACCCAGTACTTC
- TRBJ2-7 TRBV27 TRBD1 CASSLYTGVSEQYF TGTGCCAGCAGTTTATATACAGGGGTGAGCGAGCAGTACTTC
once TRBJ2-1 TRBV13 - CASSLRRGVRNEQFF TGTGCCAGCAGCTTACGCAGGGGGGTTCGTAATGAGCAGTTCTTC
- TRBJ1-1 TRBV29-1 TRBD1 CSAITLGQGLSEAFF TGCAGCGCGATCACCTTGGGACAGGGATTATCTGAAGCTTTCTTT
once TRBJ1-2 TRBV28 - CASSPGGIDYGYTF TGTGCCAGCAGTCCGGGGGGGATCGACTATGGCTACACCTTC
once TRBJ2-3 TRBV5-1 TRBD1 CASSSAMFGTGSTDTQYF TGCGCCAGCAGCTCGGCCATGTTCGGGACAGGGTCGACAGATACGCAGTATTTT
few TRBJ1-3 TRBV5-1 - CASSLTAEISGNTIYF TGCGCCAGCAGCTTGACCGCAGAGATCTCTGGAAACACCATATATTTT
- TRBJ2-5 TRBV5-1 - CASSLAGPGQETQYF TGCGCCAGCAGCTTGGCGGGGCCGGGACAAGAGACCCAGTACTTC
- TRBJ2-3 TRBV5-1 - CASSTAPGGGGPQYF TGCGCCAGCAGCACTGCCCCCGGAGGGGGGGGTCCGCAGTATTTT
- TRBJ1-4 TRBV11-2 - CASSPKVWATNEKLFF TGTGCCAGCAGCCCAAAAGTGTGGGCAACTAATGAAAAACTGTTTTTT
- TRBJ2-5 TRBV19 TRBD2 CASRDLRGGETQYF TGTGCCAGTAGGGACCTTCGGGGGGGGGAGACCCAGTACTTC
- TRBJ2-1 TRBV4-2 - CASSLERRGGREPRYNEQFF TGTGCCAGCAGCCTAGAGAGGAGAGGGGGTCGGGAACCGAGGTACAATGAGCAGTTCTTC
- TRBJ2-4 TRBV5-1 TRBD1 CASSWLPGGDIQYF TGCGCCAGCAGCTGGCTGCCAGGGGGTGACATTCAGTACTTC
- TRBJ1-5 TRBV5-8 - CASSWDKGDGNQPQHF TGTGCCAGCAGCTGGGACAAGGGGGACGGCAATCAGCCCCAGCATTTT
- TRBJ2-1 TRBV19 TRBD2 CASSRTSVYNEQFF TGTGCCAGTAGTAGGACTAGCGTCTACAATGAGCAGTTCTTC
- TRBJ2-3 TRBV7-9 - CASRQTGTDTQYF TGTGCCAGCAGACAGACGGGCACAGATACGCAGTATTTT
- TRBJ2-5 TRBV7-2 - CASSKGYPETQYF TGTGCCAGCAGCAAGGGGTATCCGGAGACCCAGTACTTC
few TRBJ2-2 TRBV7-2 - CASSLQSPLNTGELFF TGTGCCAGCAGCTTACAAAGCCCGCTGAACACCGGGGAGCTGTTTTTT
- TRBJ2-1 TRBV6-5 TRBD2 CASSYSSGSYNEQFF TGTGCCAGCAGTTACTCCAGCGGGAGCTACAATGAGCAGTTCTTC
- TRBJ2-5 TRBV9 - CASSVEGGKTQYF TGTGCCAGCAGCGTAGAGGGAGGAAAGACCCAGTACTTC
- TRBJ2-1 TRBV11-3 - CASSLASSYNEQFF TGTGCCAGCAGCCTCGCAAGCTCCTACAATGAGCAGTTCTTC